A single sample gave rise to the 20 T cell receptor beta chains below, sequenced in a study of blood T cell repertoires in COVID-19. The protocol was immunoSEQ multiplex PCR, while the TCRdb copy is restricted to in-frame clones and leaves out a portion. The profile shows just over 150,000 clones, less than 90% of them singletons. The sequenced sample was peripheral blood. The receptors originated from a woman aged 70-85 years with acute or convalescent COVID-19.

The V call is TRBV5-1, the J call TRBJ1-5; D is perhaps TRBD1 (5 bases). The CDR3 is 14 amino acids. Germline V lookup: CDR1 SGHRS, CDR2 YFSETQ. V dropped 7 bases and J dropped 4 bases, with 15 bases sitting between them. Here the CDR3 reads CASPGYLRNQPQHF. In DNA, the CDR3 is TGCGCCAGCCCAGGGTATTTGAGGAATCAGCCCCAGCATTTT.

This clone was found a few times. The J gene is TRBJ2-3, the V gene TRBV7-2; the match to TRBD1 covers 9 bases. The germline V gene has CDR1 SGHTA and CDR2 FQGNSA. J gave up 5 bases and V 1 base, and 13 bases lay outside the gene matches. The CDR3 is made up of 18 amino acids. The CDR3 region is CASSLVRYGTGLQDTQYF. DNA of the CDR3: TGTGCCAGCAGCTTAGTCCGATACGGGACAGGGCTTCAAGATACGCAGTATTTT. Filled out from reference TRBV7-2 and TRBJ2-3, the complete variable domain reads GAGVSQSPSNKVTEKGKDVELRCDPISGHTALYWYRQSLGQGLEFLIYFQGNSAPDKSGLPSDRFSAERTGGSVSTLTIQRTQQEDSAVYLCASSLVRYGTGLQDTQYFGPGTRLTVL.

The chain recombines TRBV10-1 with TRBJ2-5; D is perhaps TRBD1 (6 bases). V lost 5 bases to trimming and J lost 5 bases, with 15 bases between them. The germline V gene encodes CDR1 WNHNN and CDR2 SYGVQD (reference sequence). CDR3 length equals 14 residues. CDR3 DNA: TGCGCCAGCAGTCCCGGGACACTAGGGGAGACCCAGTACTTC. Translating gives CASSPGTLGETQYF.

This clone was counted only a few times. J is TRBJ1-6 and V is TRBV11-2, with TRBD1 matching over 8 bases. The germline V gene has CDR1 SGHAT and CDR2 FQNNGV. This CDR3 is built from 14 residues. The J segment lost 6 bases and the V segment lost 6 bases, leaving 4 bases of the junction unmatched. CDR3 residues: CASRHDRGNSPLHF. In DNA, the CDR3 is TGTGCCAGCAGGCACGACAGGGGTAATTCACCCCTCCACTTT.

J is TRBJ2-1 and V is TRBV27; TRBD2 matches 8 bases. Germline V CDR1 and CDR2: MNHEY, SMNVEV (reference sequence). Unmatched junction bases numbered 12, after V lost 6 bases and J lost 8 bases. This CDR3 region has 15 residues. The CDR3 loop reads CASRAPGLGVDEQFF. DNA of the CDR3: TGTGCCAGCAGGGCTCCGGGACTAGGGGTCGATGAGCAGTTCTTC.

This chain joins TRBV5-8 and TRBJ2-3; D unresolved. The V and J ends lost 1 base and 2 bases respectively, with 11 bases between them. Germline values: CDR1 SGHTS, CDR2 YDEGEE. The CDR3 has 15 amino acids. This chain's CDR3 is CASSLSQAATDTQYF. DNA for the CDR3: TGTGCCAGCAGCTTGAGCCAGGCAGCCACAGATACGCAGTATTTT.

The chain uses TRBV10-3 and TRBJ1-6; 7 bases map to TRBD1. V was clipped by 10 bases and J by 8 bases; unmatched bases: 14. The CDR3 totals 15 residues. Germline V gene lookup returns CDR1 ENHRY and CDR2 SYGVKD. The CDR3: CASSGQALVDSPLHF. The CDR3 coding sequence is TGTGCCAGTTCTGGACAGGCCCTAGTGGATTCACCCCTCCACTTT.

Worth noting for this clone: At one boundary the junction diverges from the germline segment, which might be a read error. Other DNA sequences from this sample encode an identical CDR3 as well. This chain connects TRBV5-1 to TRBJ1-1; D is unclear. The CDR3 has 14 residues. Germline values: CDR1 SGHRS, CDR2 YFSETQ. CDR3 loop: CASSLDSGNTEAFF. The DNA for the CDR3 is TGCGCCAGCAGCTTGGATTCGGGTAACACCGAAGCTTTCTTT.

The chain carries TRBV5-8 and TRBJ1-1, with TRBD1 identical over 10 bases. V was clipped by 2 bases and J by 1 base; unmatched bases: 2. Germline CDR1 reads SGHTS; CDR2 reads YDEGEE. There are 15 residues in the CDR3. The CDR3 region is CASSFRDRGNTEAFF. The CDR3 DNA sequence: TGTGCCAGCAGCTTCCGGGACAGGGGGAACACTGAAGCTTTCTTT.

V gene TRBV10-3 combines with J gene TRBJ1-4, with D unresolved. The germline gives CDR1 ENHRY, CDR2 SYGVKD. Trimming took 3 bases from V and 0 from J, leaving 8 bases between them. The CDR3 covers 15 residues. CDR3: CAISEGGATNEKLFF. CDR3 sequence (DNA): TGTGCCATCAGTGAAGGAGGAGCAACTAATGAAAAACTGTTTTTT.

This rearrangement joins TRBV19 to TRBJ1-2; 11 bases agree with TRBD1. J gave up 10 bases and V 5 bases, and 12 bases lay outside the gene matches. The germline V gene encodes CDR1 LNHDA and CDR2 SQIVND (reference sequence). The CDR3 is made up of 15 amino acids. The CDR3 nucleotides read TGTGCCAGTAGTTGGGGGACAGGGGGTCTTACCGCCTACACCTTC. Protein sequence: CASSWGTGGLTAYTF.

The CDR3 spells CASSQSRGSANTGELFF. The CDR3 region has the DNA TGCGCCAGCAGCCAAAGTAGGGGATCCGCAAACACCGGGGAGCTGTTTTTT. V and J are TRBV4-1 and TRBJ2-2; D is perhaps TRBD1 (5 bases). Germline loops: CDR1 MGHRA, CDR2 YSYEKL. The CDR3 contains 17 residues. V lost 2 bases and J 2 bases, leaving 15 bases between the germline ends.

The rearrangement links TRBV27 to TRBJ2-5; TRBD2 is a possible D gene (6 bases). Germline CDR1 reads MNHEY; CDR2 reads SMNVEV (reference sequence). The V and J ends lost 5 bases and 3 bases respectively, with 19 bases between them. The CDR3 sequence is 16 residues long. CDR3 nucleotides: TGTGCCAGCAGTCCCTTCGGGACTTCAGACGAAGAGACCCAGTACTTC. Protein product: CASSPFGTSDEETQYF.

Worth noting for this clone: Other DNA sequences in the sample encode the same CDR3. V gene TRBV7-8 combines with J gene TRBJ1-6; 9 nucleotides agree with TRBD1. V lost 7 bases and J lost 7; bases outside the gene matches: 5. The germline V gene has CDR1 SGHVS and CDR2 FQNEAQ. The CDR3 sequence is 14 residues long. The CDR3 coding sequence is TGTGCCAGCAACCGGGACAGGGTAAATTCACCCCTCCACTTT. Translating gives CASNRDRVNSPLHF.

The gene calls are TRBV30 and TRBJ1-5; a possible D gene is TRBD1 (5 bases). V was clipped by 0 bases and J by 4 bases, with 13 bases between them. Looked up from germline, CDR1 is GTSNPN and CDR2 is SVGIG (reference sequence). The CDR3 runs 15 residues. For the CDR3, the DNA is TGTGCCTGGAGTGTATCCCAGGGCCGGAATCAGCCCCAGCATTTT. Its translation is CAWSVSQGRNQPQHF.

This clone was found once. The chain couples TRBV24-1 to TRBJ2-3, with 12 bases that match TRBD2. The CDR3 has 16 residues. J gave up 3 bases and V 3 bases, and 3 bases lay outside the gene matches. CDR1 and CDR2 (germline): KGHDR, SFDVKD. This chain's CDR3 is CATSDHGLAGTDTQYF. As DNA, the CDR3 is TGTGCCACCAGTGATCATGGACTAGCGGGAACAGATACGCAGTATTTT.

This clone was detected a few times. The chain recombines TRBV5-8 with TRBJ1-5; the D is unclear. The germline gives CDR1 SGHTS, CDR2 YDEGEE. V was cut by 6 bases and J by 5 bases, with 12 bases left in between. This CDR3 is built from 13 residues. For the CDR3, the DNA is TGTGCCAGCACGAGTGAGCGATATCAGCCCCAGCATTTT. Its translation is CASTSERYQPQHF.

The chain couples TRBV30 to TRBJ1-1, with TRBD1 matching 7 bases. V lost 2 bases, J lost 3 bases, and 3 bases stayed unmatched. The CDR3 is 13 amino acids. The germline gives CDR1 GTSNPN, CDR2 SVGIG (reference sequence). The CDR3 bases are TGTGCCTGGAGTACAACAGGGGACACTGAAGCTTTCTTT. Its translation: CAWSTTGDTEAFF.

The chain joins TRBV4-2 to TRBJ2-2; 8 nucleotides align to TRBD2. V dropped 3 bases and J dropped 1; count of bases not matched to a gene: 7. Germline CDR1 and CDR2: LGHNA and YNFKEQ. This CDR3 is built from 17 residues. The DNA for the CDR3 is TGTGCCAGCAGCCACCCTTCGGGGGGGCTGAACACCGGGGAGCTGTTTTTT. Amino acids: CASSHPSGGLNTGELFF.

The chain employs TRBV5-5 and TRBJ2-7; 9 bases are shared with TRBD1. CDR1 is SGHKS, CDR2 YYEKEE, per germline (reference sequence). Losses at the gene ends were 2 bases for V and 6 bases for J; bases not matched to a gene: 9. This CDR3 has 15 residues. The CDR3: CASSLLTGGTGEQYV. DNA for the CDR3: TGTGCCAGCAGCTTATTGACAGGGGGGACCGGCGAGCAGTACGTC.